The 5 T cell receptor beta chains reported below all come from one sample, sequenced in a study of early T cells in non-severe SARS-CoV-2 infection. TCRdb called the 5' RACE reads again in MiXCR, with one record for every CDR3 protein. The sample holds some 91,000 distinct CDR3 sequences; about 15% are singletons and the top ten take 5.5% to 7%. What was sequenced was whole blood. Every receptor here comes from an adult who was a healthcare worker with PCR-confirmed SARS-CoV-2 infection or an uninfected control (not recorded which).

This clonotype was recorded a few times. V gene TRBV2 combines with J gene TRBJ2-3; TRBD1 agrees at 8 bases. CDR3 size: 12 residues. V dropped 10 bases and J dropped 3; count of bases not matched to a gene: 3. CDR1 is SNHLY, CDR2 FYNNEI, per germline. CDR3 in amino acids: CATQGATDTQYF. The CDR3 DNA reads TGTGCCACCCAGGGGGCAACAGATACGCAGTATTTT.

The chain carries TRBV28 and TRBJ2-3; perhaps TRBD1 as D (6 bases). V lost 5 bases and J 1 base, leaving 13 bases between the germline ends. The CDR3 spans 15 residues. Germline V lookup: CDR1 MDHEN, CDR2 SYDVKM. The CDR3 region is CASSPGQTGTDTQYF. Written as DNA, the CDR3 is TGTGCCAGCAGTCCCGGACAGACTGGCACAGATACGCAGTATTTT. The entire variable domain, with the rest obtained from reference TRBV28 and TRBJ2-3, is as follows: DVKVTQSSRYLVKRTGEKVFLECVQDMDHENMFWYRQDPGLGLRLIYFSYDVKMKEKGDIPEGYSVSREKKERFSLILESASTNQTSMYLCASSPGQTGTDTQYFGPGTRLTVL.

The DNA for the CDR3 is TGTGCCAGCAGCCAAGTTAAAATCCAGACTAGAAGGGAGCAGTACTTC. Its translation is CASSQVKIQTRREQYF. This chain uses TRBV3-1 with TRBJ2-7; a weak D match, TRBD2 (6 bases). CDR1 and CDR2 from the germline V gene are LGHDT and YNNKEL (reference sequence). CDR3 size: 16 residues. Trimming removed 1 base at V and 7 bases at J, with 20 bases between.

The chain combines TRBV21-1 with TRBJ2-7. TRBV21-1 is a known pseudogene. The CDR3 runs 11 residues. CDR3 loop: CASSIRREQYF. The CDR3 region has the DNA TGTGCCAGCAGCATTCGGAGAGAGCAGTACTTC.

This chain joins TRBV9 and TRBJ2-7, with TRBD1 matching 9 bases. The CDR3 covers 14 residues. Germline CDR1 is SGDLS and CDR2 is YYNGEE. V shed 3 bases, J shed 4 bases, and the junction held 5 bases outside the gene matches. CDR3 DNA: TGTGCCAGCAGCGCCGGGACAGGGACGTACGAGCAGTACTTC. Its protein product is CASSAGTGTYEQYF.